This T cell receptor beta chain emerged from a study of regulatory T cells in long-lasting Graves disease. This clonotype was counted at least ten times. The CDR3 is 14 residues long. Per germline, CDR1 SGHKS and CDR2 YYEKEE (reference sequence). Deletions cut 0 bases from V and 7 bases from J, with 13 bases between. HTBI primers from iRepertoire and Arm-PCR of CDR3 regions yielded the TCR beta libraries. TCRdb analysed the multiplex PCR reads with MiXCR anew, one entry per CDR3 protein. Among 410,000 or so distinct CDR3 sequences listed, about 15% were seen once. Time point reported: newly diagnosed GD, antithyroid drugs for less than 3 months. PBMC-derived RNA was used for the TCR library. These data were likewise used in another study, on T cells in Graves' hyperthyroidism and ophthalmopathy.

This clonotype was obtained from a woman in her twenties or thirties with Graves disease. Specimen: peripheral blood mononuclear cells (PBMCs), collected at new diagnosis, from a patient treated with antithyroid drugs. This chain uses TRBV5-5 with TRBJ2-5; D may be TRBD2 (6 bases). The CDR3 nucleotides read TGTGCCAGCAGCTTGGCCCCGGGAGACGGGACCCAGTACTTC. Protein product: CASSLAPGDGTQYF.